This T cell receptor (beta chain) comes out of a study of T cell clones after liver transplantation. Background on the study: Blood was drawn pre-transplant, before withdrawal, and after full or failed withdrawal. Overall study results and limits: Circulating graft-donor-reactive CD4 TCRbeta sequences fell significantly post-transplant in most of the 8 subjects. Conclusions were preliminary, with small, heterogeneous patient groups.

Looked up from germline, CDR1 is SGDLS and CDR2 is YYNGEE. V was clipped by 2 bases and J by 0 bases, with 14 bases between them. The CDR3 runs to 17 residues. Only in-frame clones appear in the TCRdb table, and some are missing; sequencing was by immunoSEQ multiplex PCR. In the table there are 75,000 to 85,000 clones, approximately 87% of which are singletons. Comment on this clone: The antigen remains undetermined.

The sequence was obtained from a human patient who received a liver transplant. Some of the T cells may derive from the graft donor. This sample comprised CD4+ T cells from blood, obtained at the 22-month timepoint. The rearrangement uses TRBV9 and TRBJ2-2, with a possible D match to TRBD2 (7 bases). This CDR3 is CASSVAGGTSNTGELFF. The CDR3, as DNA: TGTGCCAGCAGCGTGGCCGGGGGGACATCGAACACCGGGGAGCTGTTTTTT. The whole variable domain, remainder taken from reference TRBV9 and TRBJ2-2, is DSGVTQTPKHLITATGQRVTLRCSPRSGDLSVYWYQQSLDQGLQFLIQYYNGEERAKGNILERFSAQQFPDLHSELNLSSLELGDSALYFCASSVAGGTSNTGELFFGEGSRLTVL.